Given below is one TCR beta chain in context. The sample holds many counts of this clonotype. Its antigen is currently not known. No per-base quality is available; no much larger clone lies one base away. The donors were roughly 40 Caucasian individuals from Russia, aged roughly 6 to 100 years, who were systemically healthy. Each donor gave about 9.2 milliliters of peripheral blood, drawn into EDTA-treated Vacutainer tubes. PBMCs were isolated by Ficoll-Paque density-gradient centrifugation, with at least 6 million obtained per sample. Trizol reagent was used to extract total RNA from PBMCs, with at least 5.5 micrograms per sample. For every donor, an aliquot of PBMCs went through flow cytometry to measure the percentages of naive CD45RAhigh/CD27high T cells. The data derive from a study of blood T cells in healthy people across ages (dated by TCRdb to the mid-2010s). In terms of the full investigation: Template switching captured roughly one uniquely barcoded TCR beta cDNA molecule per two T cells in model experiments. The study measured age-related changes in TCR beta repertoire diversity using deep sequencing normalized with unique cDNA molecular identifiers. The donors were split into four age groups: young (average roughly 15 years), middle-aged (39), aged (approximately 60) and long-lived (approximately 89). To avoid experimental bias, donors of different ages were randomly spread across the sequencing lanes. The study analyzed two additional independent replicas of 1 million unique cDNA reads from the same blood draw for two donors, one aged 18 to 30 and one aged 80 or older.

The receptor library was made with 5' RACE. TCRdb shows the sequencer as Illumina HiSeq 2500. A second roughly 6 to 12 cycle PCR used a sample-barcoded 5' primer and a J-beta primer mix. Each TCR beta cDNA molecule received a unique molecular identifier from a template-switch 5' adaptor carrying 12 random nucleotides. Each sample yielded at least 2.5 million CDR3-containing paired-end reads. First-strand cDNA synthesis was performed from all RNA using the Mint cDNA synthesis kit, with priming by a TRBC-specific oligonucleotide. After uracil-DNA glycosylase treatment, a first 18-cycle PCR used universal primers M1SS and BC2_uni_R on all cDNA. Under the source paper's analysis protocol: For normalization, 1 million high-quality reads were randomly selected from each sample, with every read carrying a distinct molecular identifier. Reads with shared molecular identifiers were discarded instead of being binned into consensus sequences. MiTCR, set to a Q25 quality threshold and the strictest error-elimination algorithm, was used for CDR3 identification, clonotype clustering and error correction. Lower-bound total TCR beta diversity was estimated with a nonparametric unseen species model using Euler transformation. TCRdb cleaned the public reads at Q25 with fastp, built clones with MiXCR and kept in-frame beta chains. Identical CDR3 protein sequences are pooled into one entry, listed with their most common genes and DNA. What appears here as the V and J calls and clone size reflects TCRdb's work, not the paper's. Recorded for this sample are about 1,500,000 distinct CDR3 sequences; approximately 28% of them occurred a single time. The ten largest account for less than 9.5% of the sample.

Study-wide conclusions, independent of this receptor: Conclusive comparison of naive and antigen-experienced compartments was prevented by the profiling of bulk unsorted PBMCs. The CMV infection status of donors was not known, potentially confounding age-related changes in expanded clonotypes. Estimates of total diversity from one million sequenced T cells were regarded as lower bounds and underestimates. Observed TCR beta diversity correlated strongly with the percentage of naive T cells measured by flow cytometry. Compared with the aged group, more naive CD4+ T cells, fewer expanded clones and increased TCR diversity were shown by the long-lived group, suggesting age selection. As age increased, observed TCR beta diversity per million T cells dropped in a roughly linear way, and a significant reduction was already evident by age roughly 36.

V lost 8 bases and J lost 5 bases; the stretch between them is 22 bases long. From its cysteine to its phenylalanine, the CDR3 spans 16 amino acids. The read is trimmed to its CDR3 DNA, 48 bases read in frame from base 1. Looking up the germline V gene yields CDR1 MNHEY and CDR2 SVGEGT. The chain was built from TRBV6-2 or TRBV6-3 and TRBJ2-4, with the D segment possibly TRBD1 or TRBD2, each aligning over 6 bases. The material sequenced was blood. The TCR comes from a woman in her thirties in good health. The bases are TGTGCCAGCTCCCTACGCGGGGCAGGGGAAGAAAACATTCAGTACTTC. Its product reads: CASSLRGAGEENIQYF.